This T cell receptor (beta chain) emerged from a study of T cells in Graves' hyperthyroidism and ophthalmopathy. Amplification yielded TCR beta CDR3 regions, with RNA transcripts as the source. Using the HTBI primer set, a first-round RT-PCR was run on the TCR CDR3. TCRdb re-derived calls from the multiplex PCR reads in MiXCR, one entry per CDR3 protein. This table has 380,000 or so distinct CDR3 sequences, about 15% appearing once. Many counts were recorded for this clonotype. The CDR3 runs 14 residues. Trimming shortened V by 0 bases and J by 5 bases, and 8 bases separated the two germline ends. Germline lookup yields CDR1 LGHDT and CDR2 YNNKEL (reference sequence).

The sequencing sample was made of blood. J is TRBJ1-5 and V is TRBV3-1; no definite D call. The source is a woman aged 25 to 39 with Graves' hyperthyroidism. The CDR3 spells CASSQDTGYQPQHF. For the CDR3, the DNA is TGTGCCAGCAGCCAAGACACGGGGTATCAGCCCCAGCATTTT.